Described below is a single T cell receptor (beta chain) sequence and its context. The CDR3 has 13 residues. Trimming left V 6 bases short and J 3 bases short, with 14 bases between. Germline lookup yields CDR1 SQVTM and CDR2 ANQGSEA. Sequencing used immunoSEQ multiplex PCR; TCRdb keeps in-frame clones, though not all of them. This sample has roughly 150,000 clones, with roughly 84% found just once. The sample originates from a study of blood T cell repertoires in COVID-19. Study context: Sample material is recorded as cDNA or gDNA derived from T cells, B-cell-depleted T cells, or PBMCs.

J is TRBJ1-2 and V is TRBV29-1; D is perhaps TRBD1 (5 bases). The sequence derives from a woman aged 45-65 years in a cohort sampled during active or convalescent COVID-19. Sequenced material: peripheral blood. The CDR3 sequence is CSVADSFDYGYTF. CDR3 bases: TGCAGCGTCGCCGACAGTTTTGACTATGGCTACACCTTC.